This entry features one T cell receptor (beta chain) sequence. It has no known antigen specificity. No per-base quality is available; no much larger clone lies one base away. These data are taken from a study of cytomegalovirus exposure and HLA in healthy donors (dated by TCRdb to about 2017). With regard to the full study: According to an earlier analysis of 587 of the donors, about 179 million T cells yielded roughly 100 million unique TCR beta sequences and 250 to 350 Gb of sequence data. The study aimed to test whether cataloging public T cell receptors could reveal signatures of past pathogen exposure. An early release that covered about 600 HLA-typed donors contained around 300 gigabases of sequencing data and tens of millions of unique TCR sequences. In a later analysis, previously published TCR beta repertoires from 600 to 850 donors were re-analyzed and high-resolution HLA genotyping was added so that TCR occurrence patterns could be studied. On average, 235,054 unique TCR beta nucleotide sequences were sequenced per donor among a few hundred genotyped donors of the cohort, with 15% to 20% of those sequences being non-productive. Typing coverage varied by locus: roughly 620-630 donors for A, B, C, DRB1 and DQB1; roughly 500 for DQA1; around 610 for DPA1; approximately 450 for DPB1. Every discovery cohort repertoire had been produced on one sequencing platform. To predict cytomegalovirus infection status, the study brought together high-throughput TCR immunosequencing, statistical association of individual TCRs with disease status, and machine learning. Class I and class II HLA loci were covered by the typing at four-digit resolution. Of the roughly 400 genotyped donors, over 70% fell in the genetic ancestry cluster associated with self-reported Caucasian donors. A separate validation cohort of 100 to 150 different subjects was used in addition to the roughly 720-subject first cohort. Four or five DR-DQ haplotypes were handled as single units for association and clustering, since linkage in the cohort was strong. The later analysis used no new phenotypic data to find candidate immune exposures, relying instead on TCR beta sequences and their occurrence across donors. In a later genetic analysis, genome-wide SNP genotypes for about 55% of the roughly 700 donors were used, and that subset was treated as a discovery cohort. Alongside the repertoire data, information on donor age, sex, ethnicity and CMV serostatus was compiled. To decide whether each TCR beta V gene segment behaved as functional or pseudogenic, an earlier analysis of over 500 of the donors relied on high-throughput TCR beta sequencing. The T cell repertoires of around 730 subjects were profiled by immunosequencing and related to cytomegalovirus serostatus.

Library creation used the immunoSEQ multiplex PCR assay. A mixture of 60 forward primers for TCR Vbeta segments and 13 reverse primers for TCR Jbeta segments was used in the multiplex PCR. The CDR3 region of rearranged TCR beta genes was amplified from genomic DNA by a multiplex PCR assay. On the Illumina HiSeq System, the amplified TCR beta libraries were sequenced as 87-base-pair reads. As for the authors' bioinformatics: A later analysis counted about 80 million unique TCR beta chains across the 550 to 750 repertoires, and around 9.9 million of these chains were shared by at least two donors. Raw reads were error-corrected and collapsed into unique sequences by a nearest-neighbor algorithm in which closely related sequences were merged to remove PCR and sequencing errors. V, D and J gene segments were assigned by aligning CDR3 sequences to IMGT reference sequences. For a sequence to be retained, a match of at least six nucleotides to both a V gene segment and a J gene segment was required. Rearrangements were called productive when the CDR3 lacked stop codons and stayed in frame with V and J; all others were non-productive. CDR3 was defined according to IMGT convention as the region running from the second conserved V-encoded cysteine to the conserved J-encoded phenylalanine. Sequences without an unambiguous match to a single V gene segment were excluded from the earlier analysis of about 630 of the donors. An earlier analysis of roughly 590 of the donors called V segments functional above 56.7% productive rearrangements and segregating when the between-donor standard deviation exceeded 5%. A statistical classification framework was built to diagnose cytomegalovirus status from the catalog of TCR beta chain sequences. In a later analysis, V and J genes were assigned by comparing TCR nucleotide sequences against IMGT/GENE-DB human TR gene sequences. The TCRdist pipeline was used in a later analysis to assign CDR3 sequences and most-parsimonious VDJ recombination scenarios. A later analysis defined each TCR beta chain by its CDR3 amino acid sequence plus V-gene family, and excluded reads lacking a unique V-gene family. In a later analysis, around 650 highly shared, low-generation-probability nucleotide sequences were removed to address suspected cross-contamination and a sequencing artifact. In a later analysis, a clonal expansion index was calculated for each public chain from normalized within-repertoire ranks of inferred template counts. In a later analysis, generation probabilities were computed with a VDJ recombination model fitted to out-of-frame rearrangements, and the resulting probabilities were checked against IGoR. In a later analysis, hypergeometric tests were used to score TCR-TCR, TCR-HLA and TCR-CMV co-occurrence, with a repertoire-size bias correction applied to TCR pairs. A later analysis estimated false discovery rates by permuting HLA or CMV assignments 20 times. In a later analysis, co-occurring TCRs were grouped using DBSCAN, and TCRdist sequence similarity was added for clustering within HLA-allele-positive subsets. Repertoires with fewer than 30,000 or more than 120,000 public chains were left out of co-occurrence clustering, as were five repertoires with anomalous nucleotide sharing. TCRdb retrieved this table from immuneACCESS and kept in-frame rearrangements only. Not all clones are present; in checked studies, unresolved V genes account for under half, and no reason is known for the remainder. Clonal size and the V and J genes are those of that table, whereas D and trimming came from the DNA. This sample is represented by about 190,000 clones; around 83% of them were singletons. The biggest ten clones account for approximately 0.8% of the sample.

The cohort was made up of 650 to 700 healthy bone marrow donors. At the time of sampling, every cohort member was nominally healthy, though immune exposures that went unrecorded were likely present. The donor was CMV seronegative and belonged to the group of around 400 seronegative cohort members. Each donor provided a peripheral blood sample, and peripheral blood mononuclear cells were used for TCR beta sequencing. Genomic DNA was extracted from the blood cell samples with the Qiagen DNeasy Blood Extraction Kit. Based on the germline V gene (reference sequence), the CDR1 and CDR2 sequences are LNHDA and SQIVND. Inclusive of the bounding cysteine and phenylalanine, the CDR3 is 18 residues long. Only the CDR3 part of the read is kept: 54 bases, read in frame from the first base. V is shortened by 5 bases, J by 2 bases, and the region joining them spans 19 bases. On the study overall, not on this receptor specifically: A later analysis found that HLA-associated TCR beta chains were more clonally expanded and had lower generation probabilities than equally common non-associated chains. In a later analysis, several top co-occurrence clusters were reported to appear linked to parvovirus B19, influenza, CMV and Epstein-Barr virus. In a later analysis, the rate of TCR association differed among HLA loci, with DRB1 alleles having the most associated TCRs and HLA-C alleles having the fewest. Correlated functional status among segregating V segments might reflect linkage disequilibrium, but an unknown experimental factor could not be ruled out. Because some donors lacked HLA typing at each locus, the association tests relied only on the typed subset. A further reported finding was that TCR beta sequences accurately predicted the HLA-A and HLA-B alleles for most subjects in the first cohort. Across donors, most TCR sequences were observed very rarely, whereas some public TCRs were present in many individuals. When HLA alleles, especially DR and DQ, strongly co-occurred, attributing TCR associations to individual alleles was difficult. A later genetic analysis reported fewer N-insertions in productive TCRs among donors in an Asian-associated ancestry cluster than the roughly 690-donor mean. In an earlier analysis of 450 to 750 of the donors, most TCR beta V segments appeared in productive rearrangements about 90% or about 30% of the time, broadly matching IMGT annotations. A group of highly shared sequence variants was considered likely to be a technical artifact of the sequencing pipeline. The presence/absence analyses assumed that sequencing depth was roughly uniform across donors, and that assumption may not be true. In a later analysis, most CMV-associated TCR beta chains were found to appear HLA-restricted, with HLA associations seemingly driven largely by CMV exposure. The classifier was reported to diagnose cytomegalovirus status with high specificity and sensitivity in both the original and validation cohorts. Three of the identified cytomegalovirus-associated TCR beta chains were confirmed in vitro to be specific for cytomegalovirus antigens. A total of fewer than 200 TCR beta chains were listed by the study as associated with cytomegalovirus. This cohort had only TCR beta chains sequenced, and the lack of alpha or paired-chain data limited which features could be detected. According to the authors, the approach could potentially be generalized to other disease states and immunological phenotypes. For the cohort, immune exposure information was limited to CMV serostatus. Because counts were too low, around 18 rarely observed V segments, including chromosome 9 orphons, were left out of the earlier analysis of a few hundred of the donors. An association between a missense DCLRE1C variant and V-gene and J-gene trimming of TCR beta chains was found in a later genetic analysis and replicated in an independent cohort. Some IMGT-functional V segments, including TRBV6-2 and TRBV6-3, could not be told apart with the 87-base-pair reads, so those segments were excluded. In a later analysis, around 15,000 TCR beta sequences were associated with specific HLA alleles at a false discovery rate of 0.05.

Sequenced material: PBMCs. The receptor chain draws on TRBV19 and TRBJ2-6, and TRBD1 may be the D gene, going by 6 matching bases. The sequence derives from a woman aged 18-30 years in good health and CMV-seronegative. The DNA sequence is TGTGCCAGTAGTCCGCAGGGGTTGGGGGCCACTGGGGCCAACGTCCTGACTTTC. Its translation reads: CASSPQGLGATGANVLTF.